This TCR beta chain comes out of a study of cytomegalovirus exposure and HLA in healthy donors. A note on this clone: Its antigen is undetermined.

PCR used 60 Vbeta primers and 13 Jbeta primers. The authors' processing: The authors later counted some 76 million unique TCR beta chains, roughly 11 million of them shared. Sequenced by immunoSEQ multiplex PCR; TCRdb stores in-frame clones only, minus some. V, J and clone size were drawn from that table, and D and trimming were deduced from the DNA. The table has fewer than 100,000 clones, around 70% seen once. Germline V gives CDR1 LGHNT, CDR2 FRNRAP. The CDR3 has 15 residues. V was pared by 3 bases and J by 4 bases, with 14 bases between. General observations from the study: Sequencing depth roughly uniform across donors was assumed in presence/absence analyses. Cytomegalovirus association was assigned to approximately 160 TCR beta chains.

The sequence was obtained from a female donor in good health and CMV-seronegative. Sequenced sample: PBMCs. The chain uses TRBV12-5 and TRBJ2-3; possible D gene TRBD2, 5 bases. CDR3 sequence reads: CASGLGGSQADTQYF. Here the CDR3 DNA reads TGTGCTAGTGGTTTAGGTGGGAGCCAGGCAGATACGCAGTATTTT.